The 26 T cell receptor beta chains given below trace back to one sample, sequenced in a study of T cell repertoires in cytomegalovirus infection. TCRdb passed the reads through MiXCR, listing each CDR3 protein once. Of approximately 630,000 distinct CDR3 sequences listed, more than 20% were seen once; the top ten hold roughly 8%. Source material: CD8+ T cells from PBMCs. Receptors were obtained from a human donor in good health (CMV status not recorded). Some clones in this sample may be carry-over from other donors' samples.

This clonotype was counted many times. The V and J genes are TRBV7-9 and TRBJ2-2; D not resolved. Trimming removed 4 bases from V and 5 bases from J, with 20 bases in between. This CDR3 spans 17 amino acids. Germline CDR1 is SEHNR and CDR2 is FQNEAQ (reference sequence). This chain's CDR3 is CASSSRFGQDRTGELFF. The DNA of the CDR3 is TGTGCCAGCAGCTCCCGTTTTGGGCAGGACCGTACCGGGGAGCTGTTTTTT.

In this sample, this clonotype turned up a few times. This chain uses TRBV7-9 with TRBJ2-7, with 14 positions matching TRBD2. The length of the CDR3 is 16 residues. The junction had 5 bases not matched to a gene; V was cut back by 4 bases and J by 3 bases. Per the germline V gene, CDR1 is SEHNR and CDR2 is FQNEAQ (reference sequence). CDR3 residues: CASSSSGTSGGYEQYF. The CDR3 coding sequence is TGTGCCAGCAGCTCCTCGGGGACTAGCGGGGGCTACGAGCAGTACTTC.

The chain joins TRBV29-1 to TRBJ2-5; D remains ambiguous. Germline lookup yields CDR1 SQVTM and CDR2 ANQGSEA. Trimming removed 3 bases at V and 4 bases at J, with 9 bases between. CDR3 length: 12 amino acids. The CDR3 spells CSVEFGGETQYF. The CDR3 DNA sequence: TGCAGCGTTGAGTTCGGTGGAGAGACCCAGTACTTC.

V gene TRBV9 combines with J gene TRBJ1-6; D remains ambiguous. The CDR3 has 14 amino acids. Germline values: CDR1 SGDLS, CDR2 YYNGEE. The germline V and J ends were trimmed by 2 bases and 6 bases, with 9 bases remaining between them. The CDR3 region has the DNA TGTGCCAGCAGCGTCGGTTCGGCTAATTCACCCCTCCACTTT. It translates to CASSVGSANSPLHF. Full variable domain (rest looked up from reference TRBV9 and TRBJ1-6): DSGVTQTPKHLITATGQRVTLRCSPRSGDLSVYWYQQSLDQGLQFLIQYYNGEERAKGNILERFSAQQFPDLHSELNLSSLELGDSALYFCASSVGSANSPLHFGNGTRLTVT.

This clonotype appeared a few times. V usage is TRBV7-6 and J usage is TRBJ1-1, with 8 bases lining up with TRBD1. V lost 4 bases to trimming and J lost 5 bases; unmatched junction nucleotides: 9. The length of the CDR3 is 15 residues. In germline, CDR1 is SGHVS, CDR2 FNYEAQ. The CDR3 DNA is TGTGCCAGCAGCTCACCGACAGGGGTCCGGACTGAAGCTTTCTTT. Protein product: CASSSPTGVRTEAFF.

This clonotype was detected a few times. The rearrangement joins TRBV20-1 to TRBJ2-7; D perhaps matches TRBD1 (5 bases). Germline V gene lookup returns CDR1 DFQATT and CDR2 SNEGSKA (reference sequence). This CDR3 comprises 13 residues. Trimming pared 3 bases from V and 3 bases from J, leaving 12 bases between. CDR3 coding DNA: TGCAGTGCTAGGGGCCAGGGCCTCTACGAGCAGTACTTC. Its translation is CSARGQGLYEQYF.

The chain uses TRBV7-4 and TRBJ2-7; possibly TRBD1 for D (6 bases). Germline values: CDR1 SGHVT, CDR2 SQSDAQ. V was trimmed by 5 bases and J by 3 bases, leaving 20 bases between them. The CDR3 length is 16 residues. Here the CDR3 DNA reads TGTGCCAGCAGCGGAGCCCGACAGGACGATTTCTACGAGCAGTACTTC. Its protein is CASSGARQDDFYEQYF.

This clonotype has a count of ten or more. V usage is TRBV6-2 or TRBV6-3 and J usage is TRBJ2-3; 8 nucleotides align to TRBD1. CDR3 length: 17 residues. V was pared by 6 bases and J by 2 bases, with 13 bases of the junction left unmatched. Germline CDR1 reads MNHEY; CDR2 reads SVGEGT. This chain's CDR3 is CASRFSTTGGITDTQYF. The CDR3 bases are TGTGCCAGCAGATTCAGCACCACAGGGGGGATCACAGATACGCAGTATTTT.

The chain uses TRBV5-5 and TRBJ2-7; weak D call: TRBD1 (6 bases). The CDR3 extends over 14 amino acids. V was shortened by 1 base and J by 3 bases, with 11 bases between the two germline ends. CDR1 is SGHKS, CDR2 YYEKEE, per germline (reference sequence). This chain's CDR3 is CASSLRKGHYEQYF. DNA of the CDR3: TGTGCCAGCAGCTTGAGGAAGGGACACTACGAGCAGTACTTC. Supplemented by reference TRBV5-5 and TRBJ2-7, the full variable domain reads DAGVTQSPTHLIKTRGQQVTLRCSPISGHKSVSWYQQVLGQGPQFIFQYYEKEERGRGNFPDRFSARQFPNYSSELNVNALLLGDSALYLCASSLRKGHYEQYFGPGTRLTVT.

This clonotype was counted between two and nine times. V usage is TRBV6-6 and J usage is TRBJ1-1, with TRBD1 identical over 8 bases. J lost 4 bases, V lost 4 bases, and 5 bases had no gene match. The V gene's germline CDR1 is MNHNY and CDR2 SVGAGI (reference sequence). The length of the CDR3 is 14 residues. The CDR3 region has the DNA TGTGCCAGCAGTTTCGGACAGGGATTCACTGAAGCTTTCTTT. Protein product: CASSFGQGFTEAFF.

This clonotype has ten or more counts. This rearrangement joins TRBV6-2 or TRBV6-3 to TRBJ2-1; 10 nucleotides line up with TRBD1. V lost 2 bases and J lost 4; bases outside the gene matches: 8. The CDR3 runs 17 residues. CDR1 and CDR2 (germline): MNHEY, SVGEGT. CDR3: CASSYTGTGDWYNEQFF. The CDR3 bases are TGTGCCAGCAGTTACACCGGGACAGGGGACTGGTACAATGAGCAGTTCTTC.

This clonotype was observed many times. The chain carries TRBV28 and TRBJ2-3; the D call may be TRBD1 or TRBD2 (5 bases each). Germline V CDR1 and CDR2: MDHEN, SYDVKM. The CDR3 contains 14 residues. The V gene lost 3 bases and the J gene lost 7 bases, with 14 bases spanning the gap. The CDR3 is CASSFRGPRNTQYF. CDR3 DNA: TGTGCCAGCAGTTTTCGGGGCCCTCGGAATACGCAGTATTTT.

The J gene is TRBJ2-1, the V gene TRBV20-1; TRBD2 matches at 9 bases. Germline lookup yields CDR1 DFQATT and CDR2 SNEGSKA (reference sequence). CDR3 length: 23 residues. V lost 4 bases to trimming and J lost 6 bases; unmatched junction nucleotides: 34. The CDR3 reads CSANERKGTERGARVVEINEQFF. In DNA, the CDR3 is TGCAGTGCTAATGAGCGGAAAGGGACGGAGCGGGGGGCTAGGGTAGTTGAAATCAATGAGCAGTTCTTC.

In its sample, this clonotype was seen many times. This chain joins TRBV7-8 and TRBJ1-4, with TRBD1 identical over 10 bases. Germline trimming cut 3 bases from V and 8 bases from J; bases unmatched to any gene: 6. The CDR3 totals 15 residues. The germline gives CDR1 SGHVS, CDR2 FQNEAQ. The CDR3 is CASSFPGTGVEKLFF. For the CDR3, the DNA is TGTGCCAGCAGCTTCCCCGGGACAGGGGTCGAAAAACTGTTTTTT.

This chain uses TRBV14 with TRBJ2-7; D gene uncertain. CDR1 is SGHDN and CDR2 is FVKESK in the germline V gene. V lost 0 bases and J 1 base, leaving 10 bases between the germline ends. The CDR3 spans 15 residues. CDR3 residues: CASSQDSRYSYEQYV. DNA of the CDR3: TGTGCCAGCAGCCAAGACAGCAGATATTCCTACGAGCAGTACGTC.

The gene calls are TRBV27 and TRBJ1-2, with no clear D. Germline CDR1 MNHEY, CDR2 SMNVEV (reference sequence). The CDR3 runs to 11 residues. Trimming removed 8 bases from V and 2 bases from J, with 6 bases in between. CDR3 region: CASLGNYGYTF. The CDR3 DNA is TGTGCCAGCTTGGGCAACTATGGCTACACCTTC.

This clonotype has a handful of counts. The chain couples TRBV7-9 to TRBJ2-3; 9 bases line up with TRBD1. Germline assignment: CDR1 SEHNR and CDR2 FQNEAQ (reference sequence). V was clipped by 5 bases and J by 6 bases; unmatched bases: 9. The CDR3 runs to 15 residues. DNA for the CDR3: TGTGCCAGCAGCCCGGGACAGGGAAGGTGGGATACGCAGTATTTT. Encoded protein: CASSPGQGRWDTQYF.

Worth noting for this clonotype: Since a much larger clone is just one base distant, this may be a read error. The V and J genes are TRBV7-4 and TRBJ2-6; D is perhaps TRBD2 (6 bases). Germline V lookup: CDR1 SGHVT, CDR2 SQSDAQ. The CDR3 is 15 residues long. The CDR3 bases are TGTGCCAACAGCCCGGGGGTAACCGGGGCCAACGTCCTGACTTTC. As protein: CANSPGVTGANVLTF.

This clonotype was counted a few times. The rearrangement links TRBV24-1 to TRBJ2-2, with 11 bases fitting TRBD2. The CDR3 sequence is 16 residues long. The germline V gene has CDR1 KGHDR and CDR2 SFDVKD. Unmatched junction bases numbered 1, after V lost 2 bases and J lost 3 bases. The CDR3 bases are TGTGCCACCAGTGATTGGACTAGCGGGTACACCGGGGAGCTGTTTTTT. Translated: CATSDWTSGYTGELFF.

This clonotype was detected a few times. This rearrangement joins TRBV6-6 to TRBJ2-3; 7 bases are a match to TRBD2. Germline V gene sequence: CDR1 MNHNY, CDR2 SVGAGI (reference sequence). The CDR3 has 16 residues. After removal of 0 bases from V and 7 bases from J, the junction contained 10 bases not matched to a gene. The CDR3 region is CASSYSVLGGGHTQYF. In nucleotides, the CDR3 is TGTGCCAGCAGTTACTCGGTTCTGGGGGGGGGACATACGCAGTATTTT.

The rearrangement uses TRBV6-1 and TRBJ2-3; D might be TRBD2 (5 bases). In germline, CDR1 is MNHNS, CDR2 SASEGT. The CDR3 loop spans 14 amino acids. V dropped 6 bases and J dropped 3 bases, with 13 bases sitting between them. The CDR3 nucleotides read TGTGCCAGCAGGACGAACCTAGCAACAGATACGCAGTATTTT. Translating gives CASRTNLATDTQYF.

This clonotype was found a few times. J is TRBJ2-1 and V is TRBV24-1, with D tentatively TRBD1 (6 bases). V shed 4 bases and J shed 4 bases, with 10 bases lying between them. The CDR3 has 14 amino acids. Germline-derived CDR1 and CDR2 are KGHDR and SFDVKD. The CDR3 DNA reads as TGTGCCACCAGTGACCGGGACAAATACAATGAGCAGTTCTTC. This encodes CATSDRDKYNEQFF.

The CDR3 sequence is CASSQESGTGLRGYTF. DNA of the CDR3: TGTGCCAGCAGCCAAGAATCAGGGACAGGCCTGCGGGGCTACACCTTC. The chain couples TRBV14 to TRBJ1-2, with 8 bases lining up with TRBD1. The CDR3 consists of 16 residues. The V and J ends lost 0 bases and 8 bases, in that order; junction bases with no gene match: 11. The germline V gene encodes CDR1 SGHDN and CDR2 FVKESK.

The chain combines TRBV7-9 with TRBJ2-1; 10 bases map to TRBD2. The V segment lost 2 bases and the J segment 10 bases; nucleotides outside the gene matches: 8. The CDR3 extends over 15 amino acids. The V gene's germline CDR1 is SEHNR and CDR2 FQNEAQ (reference sequence). The CDR3 DNA reads as TGTGCCAGCAGCTTAAGGCTAGCGGGGGTAGGGGAGCAGTTCTTC. The encoded protein is CASSLRLAGVGEQFF.

The chain uses TRBV12-3 or TRBV12-4 and TRBJ2-7, with a possible D match to TRBD2 (6 bases). Trimming removed 2 bases from V and 0 bases from J, with 20 bases in between. CDR3 length: 18 residues. For the CDR3, the DNA is TGTGCCAGCAGTTTATCTCCTATTTGGGGGAGGTTCTCCTACGAGCAGTACTTC. Its protein product is CASSLSPIWGRFSYEQYF.

The chain combines TRBV28 with TRBJ2-2, with D uncertain. Trimming left V 9 bases short and J 2 bases short, with 19 bases between. The CDR3 spans 16 residues. Germline lookup yields CDR1 MDHEN and CDR2 SYDVKM. As DNA, the CDR3 is TGTGCCAGGAGTACCGGTGAAGGGCCAAACACCGGGGAGCTGTTTTTT. Translating gives CARSTGEGPNTGELFF.